The rows below give T cell receptor beta chains drawn from one sample of a study of OX40 agonist ivuxolimab in advanced cancers. Measured with immunoSEQ multiplex PCR; TCRdb has only the in-frame clones, and not every one. This sample has about 120,000 clones, with approximately 92% found just once. Sequencing was performed on CD4+ or CD8+ T cells sorted from blood, taken in a trial of the OX40 agonist ivuxolimab. The receptors here all came from an adult with an advanced solid tumor such as melanoma, head and neck, liver or kidney cancer. Both conserved end residues are part of each CDR3. The order of the fields is D gene, V gene, J gene, clone size, CDR3 protein, CDR3 DNA. The D gene is left open where the match is weak. Clone size, where shown, is once, few, many, or a class for clones that have expanded.

TRBD1	TRBV28	TRBJ2-7	.	CASTLGAGGYEQYF	TGTGCCAGCACCCTTGGGGCAGGGGGCTACGAGCAGTACTTC
TRBD1	TRBV7-2	TRBJ2-3	once	CASSLGGQGARGLTDTQYF	TGTGCCAGCAGCTTAGGTGGGCAGGGGGCGAGGGGTCTCACAGATACGCAGTATTTT
.	TRBV18	TRBJ1-6	.	CASSPPRGEDNSPLHF	TGTGCCAGCTCACCACCCAGGGGAGAGGATAATTCACCCCTCCACTTT
TRBD1	TRBV5-8	TRBJ1-5	.	CASSLKYGTGPNQPQHF	TGTGCCAGCAGCTTGAAGTATGGGACAGGACCCAATCAGCCCCAGCATTTT
.	TRBV19	TRBJ1-6	.	CASSFLLDSFGNSPLHF	TGTGCCAGTAGTTTCCTACTGGACTCCTTCGGTAATTCACCCCTCCACTTT
.	TRBV2	TRBJ1-2	.	CASTGRQNNYGYTF	TGTGCCAGCACCGGCAGGCAGAATAACTATGGCTACACCTTC
TRBD1	TRBV7-8	TRBJ1-5	.	CASSWDRAVGQPQHF	TGTGCCAGCAGCTGGGACAGGGCGGTCGGTCAGCCCCAGCATTTT
TRBD1	TRBV5-1	TRBJ1-4	.	CASSSGQGATNEKLFF	TGCGCCAGCAGCTCGGGACAGGGGGCAACTAATGAAAAACTGTTTTTT
TRBD1	TRBV7-8	TRBJ2-3	.	CASSLVWQGADTQYF	TGTGCCAGCAGCTTAGTTTGGCAGGGGGCAGATACGCAGTATTTT
TRBD1	TRBV2	TRBJ1-2	.	CASRPGTETNYGYTF	TGTGCCAGCAGACCGGGGACAGAGACCAACTATGGCTACACCTTC
TRBD1	TRBV7-2	TRBJ2-7	.	CASSRDRVYEQYF	TGTGCCAGCAGCCGGGACAGGGTCTACGAGCAGTACTTC
.	TRBV19	TRBJ1-5	.	CASSIAFLQPQHF	TGTGCCAGTAGTATAGCATTTCTTCAGCCCCAGCATTTT
.	TRBV19	TRBJ1-2	few	CASSITVGYGYTF	TGTGCCAGTAGTATTACAGTAGGCTATGGCTACACCTTC
.	TRBV28	TRBJ1-3	.	CASSSADSGNTIYF	TGTGCCAGCAGTTCGGCCGACTCTGGAAACACCATATATTTT
TRBD1	TRBV5-1	TRBJ2-5	.	CASSGDRGPTETQYF	TGCGCCAGCAGCGGGGACAGGGGTCCCACAGAGACCCAGTACTTC
.	TRBV19	TRBJ1-5	.	CASSSSRDGNQPQHF	TGTGCCAGTAGTTCGAGTCGCGACGGCAATCAGCCCCAGCATTTT
.	TRBV6-5	TRBJ1-4	.	CASRDTATNEKLFF	TGTGCCAGCAGGGACACCGCAACTAATGAAAAACTGTTTTTT
.	TRBV13	TRBJ2-7	.	CASSLSQYEQYF	TGTGCCAGCAGCTTATCGCAGTACGAGCAGTACTTC
.	TRBV18	TRBJ2-7	.	CASSPRDTGYEQYF	TGTGCCAGCTCACCTCGCGACACCGGCTACGAGCAGTACTTC
.	TRBV7-7	TRBJ2-1	.	CASSSEGGEQFF	TGTGCTAGCAGCTCGGAAGGAGGTGAGCAGTTCTTC
TRBD1	TRBV10-2	TRBJ1-5	.	CASSEVRGRTQPQHF	TGCGCCAGCAGTGAGGTCAGGGGGCGCACACAGCCCCAGCATTTT
.	TRBV7-2	TRBJ1-2	.	CASSLYRDYGYTF	TGTGCCAGCAGCTTATACAGGGACTATGGCTACACCTTC
TRBD1	TRBV5-4	TRBJ2-7	once	CASSLDRGNYEQYF	TGTGCCAGCAGCTTGGACAGGGGAAACTACGAGCAGTACTTC
TRBD1	TRBV7-2	TRBJ1-2	.	CASSPRDRGPYGYTF	TGTGCCAGCAGCCCCAGGGACAGGGGGCCCTATGGCTACACCTTC
.	TRBV28	TRBJ2-7	.	CASSSGQSYEQYF	TGTGCCAGCAGTTCAGGACAGTCCTACGAGCAGTACTTC
.	TRBV25-1	TRBJ2-7	.	CASSESGLGVSTYEQYF	TGTGCCAGCAGTGAATCGGGTTTGGGGGTCTCGACCTACGAGCAGTACTTC
.	TRBV30	TRBJ1-1	.	CAWSVLGETEAFF	TGTGCCTGGAGTGTACTTGGGGAGACTGAAGCTTTCTTT
.	TRBV7-2	TRBJ1-5	.	CASSTRAGYQPQHF	TGTGCCAGCAGCACCCGCGCGGGGTACCAGCCCCAGCATTTT
.	TRBV30	TRBJ2-3	.	CAWERSTDTQYF	TGTGCCTGGGAGAGAAGCACAGATACGCAGTATTTT
.	TRBV6-6	TRBJ2-3	.	CASSYSASTDTQYF	TGTGCCAGCAGTTACTCAGCTAGCACAGATACGCAGTATTTT
.	TRBV28	TRBJ2-2	.	CASSSGLWNTGELFF	TGTGCCAGCAGCTCGGGACTTTGGAACACCGGGGAGCTGTTTTTT
.	TRBV18	TRBJ1-5	.	CASSPRDGASNQPQHF	TGTGCCAGCTCACCAAGGGACGGAGCTAGCAATCAGCCCCAGCATTTT
TRBD2	TRBV7-2	TRBJ2-5	.	CASSPQTGGAGETQYF	TGTGCCAGCAGCCCACAGACCGGGGGGGCCGGAGAGACCCAGTACTTC
.	TRBV6-1	TRBJ1-2	once	CASMDGHRYGYTF	TGTGCCAGCATGGACGGCCATAGGTATGGCTACACCTTC
.	TRBV28	TRBJ1-3	.	CASSSHRESSGNTIYF	TGTGCCAGCAGTTCGCACAGGGAGAGCTCTGGAAACACCATATATTTT
.	TRBV28	TRBJ1-5	.	CASSLLIEGQPQHF	TGTGCCAGCAGTTTATTAATCGAGGGGCAGCCCCAGCATTTT
.	TRBV5-1	TRBJ2-4	.	CASSLDRVGIQYF	TGCGCCAGCAGCTTGGACAGGGTCGGCATTCAGTACTTC
TRBD2	TRBV27	TRBJ2-7	.	CASSPIDGLAVLGGQYF	TGTGCCAGCAGTCCAATAGACGGACTAGCGGTCTTGGGGGGGCAGTACTTC
TRBD1	TRBV19	TRBJ1-3	.	CASIPPGTGGHTIYF	TGTGCCAGTATCCCCCCAGGGACAGGGGGACACACCATATATTTT
TRBD1	TRBV28	TRBJ1-4	.	CASSLFRTGNEKLFF	TGTGCCAGCAGTTTATTTAGGACAGGGAATGAAAAACTGTTTTTT
TRBD1	TRBV7-9	TRBJ1-1	.	CASSGTTGLDTEAFF	TGTGCCAGCAGCGGCACGACAGGGTTGGACACTGAAGCTTTCTTT
TRBD1	TRBV18	TRBJ1-1	.	CASSPIGTGNTEAFF	TGTGCCAGCTCACCAATTGGGACAGGTAATACTGAAGCTTTCTTT
TRBD1	TRBV27	TRBJ2-1	.	CASSLWGQGIGEQFF	TGTGCCAGCAGTTTATGGGGACAGGGTATAGGTGAGCAGTTCTTC
TRBD1	TRBV2	TRBJ2-5	.	CASNRGPHETQYF	TGTGCCAGCAACAGGGGGCCCCACGAGACCCAGTACTTC
TRBD1	TRBV4-3	TRBJ1-2	.	CASSQEQGVGGYTF	TGCGCCAGCAGCCAAGAACAGGGGGTGGGTGGCTACACCTTC
.	TRBV7-9	TRBJ1-2	.	CASSMTDSSGYGYTF	TGTGCCAGCAGCATGACGGACAGCTCGGGCTATGGCTACACCTTC
.	TRBV5-6	TRBJ1-1	.	CASSLAFDRMNTEAFF	TGTGCCAGCAGCTTGGCTTTTGACAGAATGAACACTGAAGCTTTCTTT
TRBD2	TRBV5-1	TRBJ2-3	.	CASSPGLAGTDTQYF	TGCGCCAGCAGCCCAGGACTAGCGGGCACAGATACGCAGTATTTT
.	TRBV13	TRBJ2-5	once	CASSFRQAPGTQYF	TGTGCCAGCAGCTTCCGACAGGCCCCCGGGACCCAGTACTTC
.	TRBV5-1	TRBJ2-1	.	CASSLVGGAEPNEQFF	TGCGCCAGCAGCTTGGTTGGGGGGGCCGAGCCCAATGAGCAGTTCTTC
TRBD2	TRBV2	TRBJ2-3	once	CASSGAGVQDTQYF	TGTGCCAGCAGCGGCGCGGGGGTTCAAGATACGCAGTATTTT
.	TRBV28	TRBJ1-1	.	CASSLGVTEAFF	TGTGCCAGCAGTTTAGGGGTAACTGAAGCTTTCTTT
.	TRBV5-4	TRBJ2-3	once	CASSLVSSPDTQYF	TGTGCCAGCAGCTTGGTGTCCAGTCCAGATACGCAGTATTTT
.	TRBV11-2	TRBJ2-3	.	CASSLDRYTDTQYF	TGTGCCAGCAGCTTGGACAGATACACAGATACGCAGTATTTT
.	TRBV7-6	TRBJ2-2	.	CASSLGSANPNTGELFF	TGTGCCAGCAGCTTAGGTTCGGCTAACCCGAACACCGGGGAGCTGTTTTTT